The source of this T cell receptor beta chain is a study of technical replicates of blood from a handful of donors. Trimming removed 2 bases from V and 5 bases from J, with 9 bases in between. Germline CDR1 reads SEHNR; CDR2 reads FQNEAQ (reference sequence). The CDR3 is 13 amino acids. This table comes from immunoSEQ multiplex PCR, and its TCRdb copy is limited to in-frame clones, with some not included. The table lists 60,000 to 90,000 clones, 95% to 98% of them singletons. Sequencing input: T cells isolated from PBMCs. J is TRBJ1-1 and V is TRBV7-9; D gene unclear. The source of this sequence is a human donor in good health. CDR3 DNA: TGTGCCAGCAGCTTACAGCCGGGTACTGAAGCTTTCTTT. Amino acids: CASSLQPGTEAFF.